This entry describes one T cell receptor (beta chain). The antigen remains undetermined. The data belong to a study of long-term antiretroviral therapy in people with HIV. Regarding the study as a whole: Whichever time point was examined, clones expanded before ART dominated the repertoire. It was observed that HIV repertoires exhibited narrower CDR3 length ranges than controls.

This CDR3 is 13 amino acids long. Trimming left V 7 bases short and J 5 bases short, with 14 bases between. The germline CDR1 and CDR2 sequences are SGHTA and FQGNSA. With survey level as its setting, the immunoSEQ assay was v3.0. The protocol was immunoSEQ multiplex PCR, while the TCRdb copy is restricted to in-frame clones and leaves out a portion. Of some 21,000 clones listed, around 80% are singletons. Participants living with HIV all received treatment in the United States. J is TRBJ2-5 and V is TRBV7-2; weak D call: TRBD2 (6 bases). The TCR was taken from a man over 45 with HIV. Here the sequenced sample was unsorted PBMCs, taken 0.3 years after starting antiretroviral therapy. This CDR3 is CASIPGGAETQYF. CDR3 bases: TGTGCCAGCATCCCCGGGGGTGCGGAGACCCAGTACTTC.